This TCR beta chain was identified in a study of blood T cells in healthy people across ages. This clonotype was detected many times. Primed by a sample-barcoded 5' primer and a J-beta primer mix, a second PCR proceeded for roughly 6 to 12 cycles. Each cDNA molecule was tagged by a template-switch adaptor that had 12 random nucleotides. TCRdb ran MiXCR on the 5' RACE reads and lists one entry per CDR3 protein. The sample carries 980,000 or so distinct CDR3 sequences, about 48% recorded once. This CDR3 comprises 14 residues. From germline, CDR1 is MNHEY and CDR2 SMNVEV (reference sequence). J lost 6 bases, V lost 5 bases, and 8 bases had no gene match.

The clonotype was recovered from a man aged 30 to 45 in good health. Sequencing input: blood. The rearrangement uses TRBV27 and TRBJ2-7, with 9 bases fitting TRBD2. The CDR3 reads CASSTGTSRFEQYF. CDR3 DNA sequence: TGTGCCAGCAGTACCGGGACTAGCAGATTCGAGCAGTACTTC.